This entry concerns a single T cell receptor beta chain. Ten or more counts support this clonotype. This clone's antigen is unknown. The input lacks base qualities; no much larger clone sits a single base away. From the germline V gene (reference sequence), CDR1 is SGHNT and CDR2 is YYREEE. The CDR3 runs 16 amino acids, cysteine and phenylalanine included. Of the read, only the CDR3 DNA is kept; its 48 bases are in frame from base 1. A distance of 21 bases separates the germline ends of V and J, which lose 4 bases and 7 bases respectively. This entry comes from a study of early T cells in non-severe SARS-CoV-2 infection (dated by TCRdb to the early 2020s). For context, the study as a whole: TCR sequencing used bulk RNA from unsorted whole blood, so alpha and beta chains could not be paired. Results and caveats for the whole study, not just this receptor: VDJdb matching was skewed toward anti-spike CD8 responses, so virus-specific expansions were likely underestimated and private and CD4 specificities were missed.

Library generation was performed with 5' RACE. For sequencing, a NextSeq 500 was employed. The TCR library protocol attached unique molecular identifiers to individual cDNA molecules to correct for sequencing error and PCR bias. Both TCR alpha and beta chains were sequenced, and tight co-correlation was observed between alpha and beta sequence abundances in each sample. On the authors' methods: V gene, J gene and CDR3 annotation of TCR sequences was performed with Decombinator V4. TCRs were defined as expanded if a significant change between any two time points was detected under a Poisson model with p below 0.0001. TCR abundances were normalised to the total number of TCRs sequenced per sample and were expressed as counts per million. MAIT TCRs were defined by TRAV1-2 paired with TRAJ12, TRAJ20 or TRAJ33, and iNKT TCRs by TRAV10 paired with TRAJ18. VDJdb, accessed 1 November 2021, was searched for CMV, EBV and SARS-CoV-2 annotated TCRs, excluding TCRs annotated for multiple antigens. Through fastp at Q25 and MiXCR, TCRdb rebuilt clones from the public reads, retaining in-frame beta chains. Each entry merges the rows of one CDR3 protein and shows their most common DNA and genes. The V and J calls come from TCRdb's annotation, not from the publication. This sample comprises about 46,000 distinct CDR3 sequences, approximately 8.5% of them detected only once. The ten largest clones represent about 16% of the sample.

Set within a cohort of healthcare workers in London, UK, this nested case-control study involved weekly PCR testing of nasopharyngeal swabs along with blood sampling. Between 23 and 31 March 2020, the week of the UK lockdown, healthcare workers were enrolled and then followed up weekly for as long as 16 weeks. The chain is encoded by TRBV5-4 joined to TRBJ1-5, with no confident D gene call. The sequence derives from an adult who was a healthcare worker with PCR-confirmed SARS-CoV-2 infection or an uninfected control (not recorded which). What was sequenced was whole blood. The CDR3 has the sequence CASSHPSRPYGQPQHF. The sequenced DNA: TGTGCCAGCAGCCATCCCTCACGCCCTTATGGCCAGCCCCAGCATTTT.